The following is a T cell receptor (beta chain) sequence with its context. Its specificity is not known. PBMCs were sourced from roughly 9.7 ml fresh peripheral blood. RNA transcripts gave rise to amplified TCR beta CDR3 regions. First-round RT-PCR of the TCR CDR3 relied on the HTBI primer set. TCRdb processed the multiplex PCR reads anew with MiXCR; each CDR3 protein has one entry. The profile covers hundreds of thousands of distinct CDR3 sequences, with roughly 14% appearing a single time and 4.3% taken by the ten largest. V dropped 4 bases and J dropped 5 bases, with 17 bases sitting between them. This CDR3 comprises 15 residues. Per the germline V gene, CDR1 is SGHAT and CDR2 is FQNNGV. The sample belongs to a study of T cells in Graves' hyperthyroidism and ophthalmopathy. Whole-study findings and limits: Ophthalmopathy onset followed model prediction by a median about 6.9 months.

This TCR came from a woman aged 40 to 55 with Graves' ophthalmopathy. This chain links TRBV11-2 with TRBJ2-5, with D perhaps matching TRBD1 (5 bases). Sample: blood. The CDR3 spells CASSSLQENPETQYF. The DNA of the CDR3 is TGTGCCAGCAGCTCGCTACAGGAGAACCCCGAGACCCAGTACTTC.